This T cell receptor beta chain emerged from a study of monozygotic twins with inflammatory bowel disease (dated by TCRdb to between 2018 and 2021). A note on the overall study: In total, some 30 monozygotic twin pairs made up the full study: 19 Danish pairs, all IBD-discordant, plus nine German pairs, of which four were IBD-concordant and five were IBD-discordant. The search for disease-associated traits relied mainly on comparing IBD patients with their genetically identical healthy co-twins within discordant pairs. Each individual had, on average, about 151 000 unique TCRalpha sequences and 181 000 unique TCRbeta sequences available for analysis. What the authors observed across the whole study: Distinction between different T cell subtypes could not be achieved in the analysis. Because patients were on differing immunosuppressive treatments, the repertoires may have picked up extra background noise and inter-individual variability. No single strong signal or clonotype linked to IBD turned up in the results, so the idea that one exists was not supported. No difference in repertoire similarity was observed between concordant and discordant twins, possibly owing to limited statistical power. Compared with healthy twins, IBD patients had fewer clonotypes in common with other individuals, a difference most pronounced in patients showing signs of disease activity. IBD patients had lower TCRbeta repertoire diversity, measured by the inverse Simpson index, than their healthy co-twins.

Library generation was performed with 5' RACE. The input for every TCR library was 3,500 to 4,500 ng of total RNA. For each sample, cDNA synthesis with SMARTScribe reverse transcriptase was split into eight separate reactions. During cDNA synthesis, template switching was used to introduce unique molecular identifiers that contained a 6-nucleotide sample barcode. TCRalpha and TCRbeta cDNA was amplified by two nested PCRs of about 15 and 9 cycles, with bead purification after each PCR. Before amplification, cDNA was treated with uracil DNA-glycosylase and purified using the QIAquick PCR purification kit. The second PCR added Illumina TruSeq-compatible adapters along with sample-specific barcodes. Library quality and concentration were checked on TapeStation and Qubit, and libraries were pooled at around 5 ng each. Sequencing of pooled libraries was carried out on an Illumina HiSeq2500 single-index Rapid Run using 2 x 100 bp reads and custom sequencing primers. Per the authors' processing: PCR and sequencing errors were corrected by UMI-based consensus assembly using MiGEC version 1.2.6. V(D)J alignment, clonotype assembly and CDR3 extraction were performed with MiXCR version 2.1.1. Gene usage, clonotype sharing and MAIT/NKT TCR abundance were normalised by analysing the top 1000, 10 000 and 20 000 clonotypes per sample. After downsampling to 27 000 UMIs, diversity was calculated as the inverse Simpson index using the vegan R package. Paired Mann-Whitney U tests on discordant twin pairs were used, with Benjamini-Hochberg multiple-testing correction. One entry per CDR3 protein sequence results from the TCRdb reprocessing of the reads, with DNA left out. The V and J calls here are based on TCRdb, not the publication. This specimen's table enumerates 310,000 or so distinct CDR3 sequences. The ten most abundant clones make up under 2.5% of the sample.

From each donor, a roughly 2.5 ml peripheral blood sample was collected into PAXgene tubes and stored at -80 degrees C. Without any T cell sorting, total RNA was extracted from whole blood using the PAXgene blood miRNA kit on an automated QIAcube. Deep TCRalpha and TCRbeta repertoire profiling with unique molecular barcoding was performed on peripheral blood of monozygotic twin pairs concordant or discordant for inflammatory bowel disease. Smoking habits were recorded for all twin pairs, with individuals classified as current, former or never smokers. Based on the germline V gene, the CDR1 and CDR2 sequences are ENHRY and SYGVKD. CDR3 length: 12 amino acids, cysteine to phenylalanine. The DNA sequence is not available. In regard to this clonotype: The antigen it binds to is not known.

Sample: blood. The source is a human donor with ulcerative colitis or Crohn's disease, or a healthy co-twin of an affected twin (not recorded which). The rearrangement joined TRBV10-3 to TRBJ2-1; TCRdb names TRBD1, which stays unverified in the absence of DNA. The CDR3 protein sequence reads: CAISESKGLLYF.